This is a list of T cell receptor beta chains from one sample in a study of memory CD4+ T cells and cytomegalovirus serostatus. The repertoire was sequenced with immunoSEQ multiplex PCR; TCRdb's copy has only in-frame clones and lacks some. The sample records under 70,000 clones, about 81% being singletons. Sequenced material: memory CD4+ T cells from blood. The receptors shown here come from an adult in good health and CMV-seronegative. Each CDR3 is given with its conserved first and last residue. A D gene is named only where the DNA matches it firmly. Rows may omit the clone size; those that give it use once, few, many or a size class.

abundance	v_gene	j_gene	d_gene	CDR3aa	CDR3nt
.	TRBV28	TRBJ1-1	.	CASTEDGWNTEAFF	TGTGCCAGCACCGAGGACGGATGGAACACTGAAGCTTTCTTT
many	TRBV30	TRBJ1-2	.	CAWSVRPPGGYGYTF	TGTGCCTGGAGTGTACGGCCGCCCGGAGGGTATGGCTACACCTTC
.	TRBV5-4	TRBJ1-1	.	CASRPGEGSYTEAFF	TGTGCCAGCAGACCCGGGGAGGGGTCGTACACTGAAGCTTTCTTT
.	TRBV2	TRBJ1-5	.	CASSRVTQPQHF	TGTGCCAGCAGCCGCGTGACACAGCCCCAGCATTTT
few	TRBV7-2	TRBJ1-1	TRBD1	CASSRQGDLTEAFF	TGTGCCAGCAGTCGACAGGGGGACCTCACTGAAGCTTTCTTT
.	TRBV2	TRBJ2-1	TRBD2	CASTVGVLAGAKSYNEQFF	TGTGCCAGCACGGTTGGGGTGCTAGCGGGAGCGAAGTCCTACAATGAGCAGTTCTTC
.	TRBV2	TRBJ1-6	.	CASSEGGEYNSPLHF	TGTGCCAGCAGTGAAGGAGGGGAGTACAATTCACCCCTCCACTTT
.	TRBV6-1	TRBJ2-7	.	CASSLKGETYEQYF	TGTGCCAGCAGTCTGAAGGGGGAAACCTACGAGCAGTACTTC
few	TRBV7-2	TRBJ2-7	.	CASSPLTSRRGTYEQYF	TGTGCCAGCAGCCCCTTGACGAGCCGCAGGGGTACGTACGAGCAGTACTTC
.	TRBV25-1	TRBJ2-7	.	CASSSQIDEQYF	TGTGCCAGCAGTTCACAGATCGACGAGCAGTACTTC
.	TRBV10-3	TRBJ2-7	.	CAISRGDEQYF	TGTGCCATCAGTCGAGGCGACGAGCAGTACTTC
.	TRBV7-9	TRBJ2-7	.	CASSLLGGQGSHEQYF	TGTGCCAGCAGCTTATTAGGGGGGCAGGGGAGCCACGAGCAGTACTTC
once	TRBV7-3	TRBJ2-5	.	CASSPTILETQYF	TGTGCCAGCAGTCCTACGATCCTGGAGACCCAGTACTTC
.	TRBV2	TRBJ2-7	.	CASDRGGGGDEQYF	TGTGCCAGCGACCGGGGAGGGGGCGGCGACGAGCAGTACTTC
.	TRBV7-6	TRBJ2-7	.	CASSLLQGIYEQYF	TGTGCCAGCAGCTTACTTCAGGGGATCTACGAGCAGTACTTC
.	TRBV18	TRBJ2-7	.	CASSPGPFDPYEQYF	TGTGCCAGCTCTCCCGGGCCCTTCGACCCCTACGAGCAGTACTTC
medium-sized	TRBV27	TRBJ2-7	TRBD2	CASSLLAGSSSYEQYF	TGTGCCAGCAGTCTACTAGCGGGATCGAGCTCCTACGAGCAGTACTTC
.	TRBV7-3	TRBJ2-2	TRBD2	CASSLGGLGTAGELFF	TGTGCCAGCAGCTTAGGGGGACTAGGAACTGCCGGGGAGCTGTTTTTT
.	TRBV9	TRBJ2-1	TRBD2	CASSSRWGLAGTYNEQFF	TGTGCCAGCAGCTCCAGATGGGGACTAGCGGGTACTTACAATGAGCAGTTCTTC
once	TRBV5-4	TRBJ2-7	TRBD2	CASSPSGDSYEQYF	TGTGCCAGCAGTCCGAGCGGGGATTCCTACGAGCAGTACTTC
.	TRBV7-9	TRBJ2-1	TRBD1	CASSERTGGYNEQFF	TGTGCCAGCAGCGAGCGGACAGGGGGCTACAATGAGCAGTTCTTC
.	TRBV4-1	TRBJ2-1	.	CASSQDRGSSENEQFF	TGCGCCAGCAGCCAAGATAGGGGCTCGTCCGAGAATGAGCAGTTCTTC
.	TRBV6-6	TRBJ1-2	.	CASSTGPRGYTF	TGTGCCAGCAGCACAGGGCCCCGTGGCTACACCTTC
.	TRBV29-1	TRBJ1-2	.	CSVRDGGYGYTF	TGCAGCGTCCGCGACGGGGGCTATGGCTACACCTTC
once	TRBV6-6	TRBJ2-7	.	CASSRLYEQYF	TGTGCCAGCAGCCGACTATACGAGCAGTACTTC
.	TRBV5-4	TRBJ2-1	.	CASSNRGPYNEQFF	TGTGCCAGCAGCAACCGCGGGCCGTACAATGAGCAGTTCTTC
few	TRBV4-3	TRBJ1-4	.	CASSQEKGHGGEKLFF	TGCGCCAGCAGCCAAGAAAAGGGACATGGAGGCGAAAAACTGTTTTTT
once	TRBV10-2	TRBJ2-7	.	CASSESSGSSYEQYF	TGCGCCAGCAGTGAGTCATCAGGGAGCTCCTACGAGCAGTACTTC
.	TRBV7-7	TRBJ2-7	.	CASSVGGGREQYF	TGTGCTAGCAGCGTAGGGGGGGGCCGCGAGCAGTACTTC
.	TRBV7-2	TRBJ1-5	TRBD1	CASSLDQGARQPQHF	TGTGCCAGCAGCTTAGATCAGGGGGCGCGACAGCCCCAGCATTTT
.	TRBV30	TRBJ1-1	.	CARTDRLNTEAFF	TGTGCCCGAACCGACAGGTTGAACACTGAAGCTTTCTTT
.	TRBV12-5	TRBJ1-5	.	CASGLGRWSNQPQHF	TGTGCTAGTGGTTTGGGTAGATGGAGCAATCAGCCCCAGCATTTT
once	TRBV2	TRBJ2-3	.	CASSEGLNTDTQYF	TGTGCCAGCAGTGAGGGGCTGAACACAGATACGCAGTATTTT
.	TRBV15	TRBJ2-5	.	CATLNPVSTQETQYF	TGTGCCACCTTAAACCCGGTTTCTACTCAAGAGACCCAGTACTTC
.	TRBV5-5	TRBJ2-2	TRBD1	CASSLFGTGAGNTGELFF	TGTGCCAGCAGCCTCTTCGGGACAGGGGCAGGGAACACCGGGGAGCTGTTTTTT
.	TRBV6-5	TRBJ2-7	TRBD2	CASTDTSGSREQYF	TGTGCCAGCACGGACACTAGCGGCAGCCGGGAGCAGTACTTC
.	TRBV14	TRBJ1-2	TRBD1	CASSQEQGALDTF	TGTGCCAGCAGCCAAGAGCAGGGGGCCCTAGACACCTTC
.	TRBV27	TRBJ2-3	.	CASTLLTVDTQYF	TGTGCCAGCACTCTGCTTACTGTCGATACGCAGTATTTT
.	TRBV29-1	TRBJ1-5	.	CSVEGGRGQPQHF	TGCAGCGTTGAAGGTGGCAGGGGTCAGCCCCAGCATTTT
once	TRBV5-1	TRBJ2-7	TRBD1	CASSSGQGAYEQYF	TGCGCCAGCAGCTCTGGACAGGGGGCATACGAGCAGTACTTC
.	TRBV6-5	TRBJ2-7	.	CASSYMRGSYEQYF	TGTGCCAGCAGTTACATGAGGGGTTCCTACGAGCAGTACTTC
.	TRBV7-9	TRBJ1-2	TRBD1	CASRHQSAGGDGYTF	TGTGCCAGCAGGCACCAAAGCGCAGGGGGGGATGGCTACACCTTC
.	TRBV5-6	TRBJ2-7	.	CASSLSRLRSSYEQYF	TGTGCCAGCAGCCTCTCAAGACTCAGGAGCTCCTACGAGCAGTACTTC
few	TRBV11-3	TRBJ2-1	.	CASSSWDSNNEQFF	TGTGCCAGCAGCTCCTGGGACTCAAACAATGAGCAGTTCTTC
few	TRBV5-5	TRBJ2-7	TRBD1	CASSFLADRGTYEQYF	TGTGCCAGCAGCTTCCTGGCTGACAGGGGGACCTACGAGCAGTACTTC
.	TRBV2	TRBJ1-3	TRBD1	CASSPDRGQRNTIYF	TGTGCCAGCAGTCCAGACAGGGGGCAGCGAAACACCATATATTTT
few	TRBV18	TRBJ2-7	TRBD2	CASSPTAKILAGGTSYEQYF	TGTGCCAGCTCCCCGACGGCAAAAATCCTAGCGGGAGGAACTTCCTACGAGCAGTACTTC
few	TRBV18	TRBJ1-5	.	CASSPGLALYQPQHF	TGTGCCAGCTCACCCGGGTTGGCACTGTATCAGCCCCAGCATTTT
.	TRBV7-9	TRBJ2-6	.	CASSVRQDYSGANVLTF	TGTGCCAGCAGCGTCAGACAGGATTATTCTGGGGCCAACGTCCTGACTTTC
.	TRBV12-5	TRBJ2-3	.	CASGLGDTQYF	TGTGCTAGTGGTTTGGGGGATACGCAGTATTTT
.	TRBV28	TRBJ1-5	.	CASSVQGISNQPQHF	TGTGCCAGCAGTGTCCAGGGGATTAGCAATCAGCCCCAGCATTTT